This T cell receptor (beta chain) originates from a study of T cell changes during pregnancy in multiple sclerosis. The table came from immunoSEQ multiplex PCR; TCRdb's copy has only in-frame clones and leaves some out. The table has 90,000 to 120,000 clones, 85% to 95% seen once. The CDR3 consists of 14 residues. Germline CDR1 and CDR2: SGDLS and YYNGEE. V was pared by 4 bases and J by 0 bases, with 8 bases between. The rearrangement joins TRBV9 to TRBJ1-3; no firm D call. This receptor was obtained from a female donor in good health, enrolled as a control in a pregnancy study. Sample: peripheral blood, taken in the third trimester of pregnancy. CDR3 bases: TGTGCCAGCAGCACACCCCCCTCTGGAAACACCATATATTTT. Translated, it gives CASSTPPSGNTIYF.